This TCR beta chain was captured by sequencing in a study of cytomegalovirus exposure and HLA in healthy donors. General study findings and limits: Some V segments, TRBV6-2 and TRBV6-3 among them, were indistinguishable and were therefore excluded. Sequencing artifact likely explains a cluster of highly shared sequence variants.

For this clone: Its antigen is currently unknown.

Germline trimming cut 7 bases from V and 4 bases from J; bases unmatched to any gene: 11. Germline lookup yields CDR1 ENHRY and CDR2 SYGVKD. The CDR3 is made up of 15 amino acids. PCR used 60 Vbeta primers and 13 Jbeta primers. The repertoire was sequenced with immunoSEQ multiplex PCR; TCRdb's copy has only in-frame clones and lacks some. The sample holds 180,000 or so clones; around 82% are singletons and the top ten take about 2.5%. Specimen: PBMCs. The chain is built from TRBV10-3 and TRBJ2-7, with TRBD2 matching 9 bases. This TCR came from a young woman in good health and CMV-seropositive. CDR3 in amino acids: CAINLGAGGSYEQYF. The CDR3 DNA follows: TGTGCCATCAACCTTGGAGCGGGGGGATCGTACGAGCAGTACTTC.